A selection of T cell receptor beta chains follows, all from one sample in a study of shared clonotypes between healthy human individuals. The data were produced by immunoSEQ multiplex PCR, yet TCRdb's version contains in-frame clones alone and is incomplete. This sample has roughly 2.1 million clones, with approximately 94% found just once. Sequenced input: naive CD8+ T cells from PBMCs. Receptor source: a man between 18 and 35 years old in good health. Some clones in this sample may be carry-over from other donors' samples. Both conserved end residues are part of each CDR3. A D gene is named only where the DNA matches it firmly. Not every row has a clone size; where given, it reads once, few, many or a size class.

size	V	J	D	DNA	CDR3
NA	TRBV9	TRBJ2-7	TRBD1	TGTGCCAGCAGCGTAGCTGGGACAGGGGGACACGAGCAGTACTTC	CASSVAGTGGHEQYF
NA	TRBV9	TRBJ2-1	TRBD2	TGTGCCAGCAGCGCGTGGACTAGCAATGGCGATGAGCAGTTCTTC	CASSAWTSNGDEQFF
NA	TRBV5-6	TRBJ2-4	NA	TGTGCCAGCAGCTTCGGGGAAAACATTCAGTACTTC	CASSFGENIQYF
NA	TRBV4-2	TRBJ1-4	NA	TGTGCCAGCAGCCATAAAGATGAAAAACTGTTTTTT	CASSHKDEKLFF
NA	TRBV27	TRBJ1-2	TRBD1	TGTGCCAGCAGTATGCAGGGGGCGTATGTGGTGGACTACACCTTC	CASSMQGAYVVDYTF
NA	TRBV14	TRBJ2-5	NA	TGTGCCAGCAGCCCGCGTCTAGGGACCGTACAAGAGACCCAGTACTTC	CASSPRLGTVQETQYF
once	TRBV7-2	TRBJ2-5	NA	TGTGCCAGCAGCTTAGATCACAGGGCGCCCCAAGAGACCCAGTACTTC	CASSLDHRAPQETQYF
NA	TRBV15	TRBJ1-5	TRBD1	TGTGCCACCAGCAGAGATCCCGGACAGGGGGATCAGCCCCAGCATTTT	CATSRDPGQGDQPQHF
NA	TRBV28	TRBJ2-1	NA	TGTGCCAGCAGTTTGGGCTCCGGGCCCTACAATGAGCAGTTCTTC	CASSLGSGPYNEQFF
NA	TRBV9	TRBJ2-1	TRBD2	TGTGCCAGCAGCGCGGGAGGGCCAGGCTCCTACAATGAGCAGTTCTTC	CASSAGGPGSYNEQFF
once	TRBV27	TRBJ2-7	TRBD1	TGTGCCAGCAGTATCGGACAGGAGGTCTACGAGCAGTACTTC	CASSIGQEVYEQYF
NA	TRBV27	TRBJ2-7	NA	TGTGCCAGCAGTTCCTCCCCAACTAGCTCCTACGAGCAGTACTTC	CASSSSPTSSYEQYF
NA	TRBV7-3	TRBJ2-2	NA	TGTGCCAGCAGTCCGGGGTCCTTTACGAACACCGGGGAGCTGTTTTTT	CASSPGSFTNTGELFF
NA	TRBV7-3	TRBJ2-3	NA	TGTGCCAGCAGCCCCCACGCGGGCAGCACAGATACGCAGTATTTT	CASSPHAGSTDTQYF
NA	TRBV7-9	TRBJ1-2	NA	TGTGCCAGCAGCCTCGCACTCCAGACAGTACACTATGGCTACACCTTC	CASSLALQTVHYGYTF
NA	TRBV7-9	TRBJ2-2	NA	TGTGCCAGCAGGCAAACCCCCGGGGAGCTGTTTTTT	CASRQTPGELFF
NA	TRBV7-9	TRBJ1-2	NA	TGTGCCAGCAGCCAATTTTATGGCTACACCTTC	CASSQFYGYTF
NA	TRBV28	TRBJ1-1	NA	TGTGCCAGCAGTTTTCGTCGGTCGAGAAACACTGAAGCTTTCTTT	CASSFRRSRNTEAFF
NA	TRBV2	TRBJ2-1	NA	TGTGCCAGCACCGGGATCCGTGGGCGGGAAGGATACAATGAGCAGTTCTTC	CASTGIRGREGYNEQFF
once	TRBV10-1	TRBJ2-2	NA	TGCGCCAGCAGTCCAACTAGTGCCGGGGAGCTGTTTTTT	CASSPTSAGELFF
NA	TRBV7-8	TRBJ2-2	TRBD2	TGTGCCAGCAGCCGCCCGCAGCGGGACCCCGGGGAGCTGTTTTTT	CASSRPQRDPGELFF
NA	TRBV6-6	TRBJ1-3	NA	TGTGCCAGCAGTTACGGTATCGGATTTGGAAACACCATATATTTT	CASSYGIGFGNTIYF
NA	TRBV9	TRBJ2-1	TRBD2	TGTGCCAGCAGCGTCGGGGGGAGAGGAAATGAGCAGTTCTTC	CASSVGGRGNEQFF
NA	TRBV6-5	TRBJ2-3	TRBD1	TGTGCCAGCACCCCCTTGGGCAGGGGGTCAGATACGCAGTATTTT	CASTPLGRGSDTQYF